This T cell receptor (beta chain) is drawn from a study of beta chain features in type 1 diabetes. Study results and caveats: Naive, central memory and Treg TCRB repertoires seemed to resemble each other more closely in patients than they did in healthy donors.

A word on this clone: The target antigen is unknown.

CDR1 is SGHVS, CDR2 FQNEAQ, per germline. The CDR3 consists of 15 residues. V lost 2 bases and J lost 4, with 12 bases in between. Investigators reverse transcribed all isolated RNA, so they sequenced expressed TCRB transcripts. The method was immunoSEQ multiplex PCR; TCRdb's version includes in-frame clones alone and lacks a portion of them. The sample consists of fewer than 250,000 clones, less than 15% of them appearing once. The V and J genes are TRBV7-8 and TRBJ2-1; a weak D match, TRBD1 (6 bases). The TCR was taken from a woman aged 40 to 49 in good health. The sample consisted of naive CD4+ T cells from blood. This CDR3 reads CASSLLQGPYNEQFF. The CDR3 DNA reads TGTGCCAGCAGCTTACTACAGGGCCCATACAATGAGCAGTTCTTC. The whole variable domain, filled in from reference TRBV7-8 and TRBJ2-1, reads GAGVSQSPRYKVAKRGQDVALRCDPISGHVSLFWYQQALGQGPEFLTYFQNEAQLDKSGLPSDRFFAERPEGSVSTLKIQRTQQEDSAVYLCASSLLQGPYNEQFFGPGTRLTVL.